The 8 T cell receptor beta chains below come from one sample, sequenced in a study of blood T cell repertoires in COVID-19 (dated by TCRdb to 2019 to 2021). To prepare the library, the immunoSEQ multiplex PCR assay was applied. TCRdb limited this immuneACCESS table to in-frame rearrangements with V and J called. A share of clones is missing; checked studies link under half to unresolved V genes, and the rest is unexplained. Present in this sample are approximately 300,000 clones, roughly 90% of which were seen just once. The ten largest clones take up around 6% of the sample. Sequencing input: peripheral blood. These receptor sequences come from a man aged 18 to 30 who had recovered from COVID-19.

The chain is built from TRBV5-6 and TRBJ1-2; tentative D call: TRBD1 (6 bases). The germline V and J ends were trimmed by 1 base and 4 bases, with 14 bases remaining between them. This CDR3 has 15 residues. CDR1 is SGHDT, CDR2 YYEEEE, per germline. CDR3 bases: TGTGCCAGCAGCTTGATAAGCCAGGGGCCCTATGGCTACACCTTC. This gives the protein CASSLISQGPYGYTF.

The V and J genes are TRBV7-9 and TRBJ1-6; TRBD1 aligns across 7 bases. The CDR3 has 16 amino acids. Germline values: CDR1 SEHNR, CDR2 FQNEAQ (reference sequence). V lost 6 bases, J lost 0 bases, and 5 bases stayed unmatched. This CDR3 reads CASSVQGSSYNSPLHF. In nucleotides, the CDR3 is TGTGCCAGCAGTGTACAGGGGAGCTCCTATAATTCACCCCTCCACTTT.

The chain joins TRBV6-2 or TRBV6-3 to TRBJ1-2, with TRBD1 identical over 10 bases. The CDR3 is made up of 14 amino acids. V lost 6 bases to trimming and J lost 5 bases; unmatched junction nucleotides: 6. Germline V CDR1 and CDR2: MNHEY, SVGEGT. The CDR3 bases are TGTGCCAGCAGCCCTGACAGGGGGCCATATGGCTACACCTTC. Translated: CASSPDRGPYGYTF.

This sequence joins TRBV7-2 and TRBJ1-1; the match to TRBD1 covers 8 bases. V shed 3 bases, J shed 7 bases, and the junction held 4 bases outside the gene matches. This CDR3 spans 13 amino acids. The germline V gene has CDR1 SGHTA and CDR2 FQGNSA. The CDR3 spells CASSFRGPGEAFF. The CDR3, as DNA: TGTGCCAGCAGCTTCAGGGGGCCAGGTGAAGCTTTCTTT. The full variable domain, with the rest looked up from reference TRBV7-2 and TRBJ1-1, is GAGVSQSPSNKVTEKGKDVELRCDPISGHTALYWYRQSLGQGLEFLIYFQGNSAPDKSGLPSDRFSAERTGGSVSTLTIQRTQQEDSAVYLCASSFRGPGEAFFGQGTRLTVV.

CDR3 coding DNA: TGTGCCAGCAGGAACCGGGACAGTTACAATGAGCAGTTCTTC. Protein product: CASRNRDSYNEQFF. The J gene is TRBJ2-1, the V gene TRBV6-5; 7 bases align to TRBD1. The CDR3 has 14 amino acids. Germline loops: CDR1 MNHEY, CDR2 SVGAGI. Trimming removed 6 bases from V and 4 bases from J; junction bases left unmatched: 6.

The genes are TRBV5-4 and TRBJ2-7, with TRBD1 as a possible D gene (7 bases). Per germline, CDR1 SGHNT and CDR2 YYREEE (reference sequence). With 3 bases removed from V and 3 bases from J, the gap between germline ends came to 10 bases. This CDR3 is 13 amino acids long. This CDR3 reads CASSWGDSYEQYF. DNA of the CDR3: TGTGCCAGCAGCTGGGGGGACAGCTACGAGCAGTACTTC.

The gene calls are TRBV5-4 and TRBJ2-3; D is unclear. The V end lost 2 bases, the J end lost 3 bases, and 10 bases lay between the germline ends. CDR1 SGHNT and CDR2 YYREEE come from the germline V gene (reference sequence). The CDR3 is made up of 14 amino acids. CDR3 residues: CASSFYSLTDTQYF. In DNA form, the CDR3 reads TGTGCCAGCAGCTTCTACTCTTTGACAGATACGCAGTATTTT.

The chain carries TRBV5-1 and TRBJ1-1, with D perhaps matching TRBD1 (6 bases). V dropped 0 bases and J dropped 8 bases, with 8 bases sitting between them. The CDR3 totals 12 residues. Per the germline V gene, CDR1 is SGHRS and CDR2 is YFSETQ. CDR3 protein: CASSLDQGEAFF. CDR3 in DNA: TGCGCCAGCAGCTTGGACCAGGGGGAAGCTTTCTTT.